The TCR beta chain under discussion was sequenced for a study of graft-versus-host responses after intestinal transplantation. Study overall: The whole recipient group had anti-thymocyte globulin induction followed by tacrolimus and steroids for roughly 3 years. Study conclusions and caveats: GvH clones appeared in recipient marrow, some first in ileum or blood.

As to this clone: Its antigen is unidentified.

With V trimmed by 3 bases and J by 6 bases, 6 bases remained unmatched. CDR3 size: 14 residues. Germline CDR1 PRHDT, CDR2 FYEKMQ (reference sequence). Only in-frame clones appear in the TCRdb table, and some are missing; sequencing was by immunoSEQ multiplex PCR. The table shows approximately 85,000 clones, with around 93% occurring only once. This receptor was identified in a human donor who was the organ donor for an intestinal transplant. V gene TRBV13 combines with J gene TRBJ2-7, with 9 bases fitting TRBD1. The source was unstimulated CD8+ T cells sorted from spleen or lymph node cells, collected before transplant. The CDR3 DNA is TGTGCCAGCAGCTTCATGGACAGGGGTTCCGAGCAGTACTTC. It encodes CASSFMDRGSEQYF.